The rows below give T cell receptor beta chains drawn from one sample of a study of CD8+ T cells in alopecia areata. Only in-frame clones appear in the TCRdb table, and some are missing; sequencing was by immunoSEQ multiplex PCR. The sample has around 140,000 clones; 40% to 55% are singletons. Sequenced material: CD4+ T cells sorted from blood, taken at week 0. All receptors derive from a human donor with alopecia areata. Each CDR3 is given with its conserved first and last residue. D genes are given only for firm matches. Expanded clones are given a class, and other clones once, few, many or no size at all.

clone_size d_call v_call cdr3_aa
NA NA TRBV7-2 CASSLGKSDNEQFF
NA NA TRBV7-9 CASSLVSGDGGYTF
NA NA TRBV7-8 CASSPDKVQYF
NA TRBD1 TRBV29-1 CSVEKQGARGYGYTF
NA TRBD2 TRBV5-1 CASSSSGNSYNEQFF
NA TRBD1 TRBV29-1 CSGTTGATGNTIYF
NA NA TRBV19 CASSRTQNTGELFF
NA TRBD1 TRBV30 CAWRQTGTSNQPQHF
NA NA TRBV25-1 CASSEPRGGYTF
NA TRBD1 TRBV6-5 CASTTGDQPQHF
NA NA TRBV30 CAWRARRLPNYGYTF
few NA TRBV4-1 CASSQPVTGTQYF
NA NA TRBV10-3 CAIRNRAIGIDEQYF
NA NA TRBV5-6 CASSPRVGAGDTQYF
few TRBD1 TRBV30 CAWSVGTGGEQYF
NA NA TRBV9 CASSVGSGAINTQYF
NA NA TRBV28 CASCTHRVGGYTF
few NA TRBV5-1 CASSSRPPGDLYEQYF
NA NA TRBV5-1 CASSQMAGELFF
NA NA TRBV7-3 CASSQTGPNTEAFF
NA TRBD2 TRBV30 CAWSGALAGANYEQYF
few TRBD2 TRBV29-1 CSVDLSGSLSYEQYF
NA NA TRBV15 CATSRGSAIAKNIQYF
NA TRBD1 TRBV18 CASSPDRVRRTKAFF
few TRBD2 TRBV28 CASSFHSGRNYEQYF
few NA TRBV6-6 CASSYSSSQGTQYF
NA NA TRBV30 CAWSDWGLNTEAFF
NA TRBD2 TRBV2 CASSTGGGEQYF
NA NA TRBV5-6 CASSPRVSTDTQYF
NA TRBD2 TRBV7-9 CASSYTSGATGELFF
few TRBD2 TRBV18 CASSRREGQYEQYF
NA TRBD1 TRBV27 CASNSDHRGPYGYTF
NA TRBD2 TRBV19 CASSIGGAGGTDTQYF
NA NA TRBV20-1 CSAALGTQYF
NA NA TRBV7-2 CASSFLGYGYTF
NA TRBD2 TRBV6-5 CASSYSWTSGHNEQFF
once NA TRBV5-1 CASSLEGTVTQSTF
NA NA TRBV6-5 CASSYGGAGNQPQHF
NA NA TRBV30 CAWSGPRRTMNTEAFF
few NA TRBV29-1 CSVTTAPWSYEQYF